These T cell receptor beta chains were read from a single sample in a study of T cell responses to AZD1222 COVID-19 vaccine. The repertoire was sequenced with immunoSEQ multiplex PCR; TCRdb's copy has only in-frame clones and lacks some. The sample has fewer than 150,000 clones, 92% seen once. The specimen was peripheral blood, collected 28 days after the second AZD1222 dose. Receptor source: an adult who received the AZD1222 COVID-19 vaccine. Both conserved end residues are part of each CDR3. The D gene is left open where the match is weak. For some rows the clone size is stated as once, few or many, or as a class when expanded; others skip it.

size,V,J,D,CDR3,DNA
-,TRBV4-1,TRBJ2-7,-,CASSPTGRYEQYF,TGCGCCAGCAGCCCGACAGGTCGGTACGAGCAGTACTTC
-,TRBV27,TRBJ1-6,TRBD1,CASVGLLGRGPVSPLHF,TGTGCCAGCGTCGGTTTGTTAGGCAGGGGGCCAGTTTCACCCCTCCACTTT
-,TRBV3-1/TRBV3-2,TRBJ1-2,-,CASSARGGYTF,TGTGCCAGCAGCGCACGGGGTGGCTACACCTTC
few,TRBV5-4,TRBJ2-7,-,CASSPSHGTRHEQYF,TGTGCCAGCAGCCCCTCCCACGGAACTAGGCATGAGCAGTACTTC
-,TRBV11-2,TRBJ2-3,TRBD1,CASSLSSGTGWDTQYF,TGTGCCAGCAGCTTAAGCTCCGGGACAGGGTGGGATACGCAGTATTTT
-,TRBV28,TRBJ2-2,-,CASSLWRQVRAGAGELFF,TGTGCCAGCAGTTTATGGAGGCAGGTCAGGGCAGGCGCCGGGGAGCTGTTTTTT
once,TRBV7-9,TRBJ1-4,-,CASSPGGHLGKLFF,TGTGCCAGCAGCCCCGGGGGACATCTCGGAAAACTGTTTTTT
-,TRBV4-1,TRBJ1-2,-,CASSQEGRGYYGYTF,TGCGCCAGCAGCCAAGAGGGCAGGGGATACTATGGCTACACCTTC
once,TRBV5-1,TRBJ2-5,-,CASSLEPRSEKTQYF,TGCGCCAGCAGCTTAGAGCCCCGGTCTGAGAAGACCCAGTACTTC
-,TRBV10-2,TRBJ1-6,TRBD1,CASSIYSGGESNSPLHF,TGCGCCAGCAGTATCTATTCAGGGGGGGAGTCGAATTCACCCCTCCACTTT
-,TRBV19,TRBJ1-3,-,CASSTTVFVGNTIYF,TGTGCCAGTAGTACTACAGTTTTTGTTGGAAACACCATATATTTT
-,TRBV18,TRBJ1-5,-,CASSPANKGGNQPQHF,TGTGCCAGCTCACCAGCGAATAAAGGGGGCAATCAGCCCCAGCATTTT
-,TRBV2,TRBJ1-5,-,CASSFSQNQPQHF,TGTGCCAGCAGTTTCTCGCAGAATCAGCCCCAGCATTTT
-,TRBV29-1,TRBJ1-1,-,CSGTEGVNTEAFF,TGCAGCGGGACTGAGGGGGTCAACACTGAAGCTTTCTTT
-,TRBV5-1,TRBJ1-2,-,CASSSRGADAWGYTF,TGCGCCAGCAGCTCCCGGGGAGCCGACGCCTGGGGCTACACCTTC
-,TRBV2,TRBJ1-4,-,CATYKERLFF,TGTGCCACCTATAAAGAACGTCTGTTTTTT
-,TRBV12-3/TRBV12-4,TRBJ2-1,-,CASSFRGLQFF,TGTGCCAGCAGTTTTAGGGGTCTGCAGTTCTTC
-,TRBV10-3,TRBJ2-7,-,CAISDRTYEQYF,TGTGCCATCAGTGACAGAACCTACGAGCAGTACTTC
-,TRBV29-1,TRBJ1-1,-,CSVVTNTEAFF,TGCAGCGTTGTCACGAACACTGAAGCTTTCTTT
-,TRBV7-9,TRBJ2-5,TRBD2,CASSLALRGQETQYF,TGTGCCAGCAGCTTAGCGCTGCGGGGGCAAGAGACCCAGTACTTC
-,TRBV19,TRBJ1-2,TRBD1,CASSTFNRGVYGYTF,TGTGCCAGTAGTACCTTTAACAGGGGCGTCTATGGCTACACCTTC
-,TRBV2,TRBJ1-2,-,CASLSGIYGYTF,TGTGCCAGCCTTTCAGGGATATATGGCTACACCTTC
-,TRBV27,TRBJ1-5,-,CASSFERNQPQHF,TGTGCCAGCAGTTTTGAGAGAAACCAGCCCCAGCATTTT
-,TRBV3-1/TRBV3-2,TRBJ1-2,-,CASSQRDRIAKGGYTF,TGTGCCAGCAGCCAAAGGGACCGAATCGCAAAGGGTGGCTACACCTTC
-,TRBV9,TRBJ2-1,-,CASSVLGDEQFF,TGTGCCAGCAGCGTACTGGGGGATGAGCAGTTCTTC
-,TRBV19,TRBJ2-5,-,CASSNGGIQETQYF,TGTGCCAGTAGTAACGGGGGCATCCAAGAGACCCAGTACTTC
-,TRBV6-4,TRBJ2-6,TRBD1,CASSGQGATGANVLTF,TGTGCCAGCAGTGGACAGGGGGCTACTGGGGCCAACGTCCTGACTTTC
-,TRBV5-1,TRBJ1-1,-,CASSLDRLTLTEAFF,TGCGCCAGCAGCTTGGACCGACTCACCCTTACTGAAGCTTTCTTT
-,TRBV6-4,TRBJ2-5,-,CASSPGPSETQYF,TGTGCCAGCAGTCCGGGCCCATCGGAGACCCAGTACTTC
once,TRBV7-9,TRBJ2-1,TRBD2,CASSLVGGRFYNEQFF,TGTGCCAGCAGCTTAGTTGGCGGGAGGTTTTACAATGAGCAGTTCTTC
-,TRBV7-2,TRBJ1-2,-,CASSLSGTATYGYTF,TGTGCCAGCAGCTTGTCGGGGACGGCAACTTATGGCTACACCTTC
-,TRBV5-5,TRBJ2-6,-,CASSLVAPGAGANVLTF,TGTGCCAGCAGCTTGGTGGCCCCAGGGGCTGGGGCCAACGTCCTGACTTTC
few,TRBV7-2,TRBJ1-1,-,CASSLARRQNTEAFF,TGTGCCAGCAGCTTAGCGAGAAGGCAGAACACTGAAGCTTTCTTT
-,TRBV19,TRBJ1-3,-,CASSISGIPGNTIYF,TGTGCCAGTAGTATCTCCGGGATCCCTGGAAACACCATATATTTT
-,TRBV18,TRBJ2-2,-,CASSPPDRNTGELFF,TGTGCCAGCTCACCACCGGACAGGAACACCGGGGAGCTGTTTTTT
-,TRBV24-1,TRBJ1-2,-,CATSSGTPTF,TGTGCCACCAGTAGCGGGACACCAACCTTC
-,TRBV5-1,TRBJ1-1,TRBD1,CASSGGQGVNTEAFF,TGCGCCAGCAGCGGCGGACAGGGGGTGAACACTGAAGCTTTCTTT
-,TRBV6-1,TRBJ1-5,TRBD1,CASSGLATGSNQPQHF,TGTGCCAGCAGTGGGTTGGCGACAGGGAGCAATCAGCCCCAGCATTTT
-,TRBV12-3/TRBV12-4,TRBJ1-2,-,CATTSSGVGYTF,TGTGCCACCACTTCCTCCGGGGTGGGCTACACCTTC
-,TRBV4-1,TRBJ2-1,TRBD2,CASSQRHPASGSRRIDEQFF,TGCGCCAGCAGCCAACGGCATCCGGCCAGCGGGAGTCGGAGGATAGATGAGCAGTTCTTC
-,TRBV27,TRBJ1-5,TRBD1,CASRGQGYYQPQHF,TGTGCCAGCAGGGGACAGGGCTATTATCAGCCCCAGCATTTT
-,TRBV2,TRBJ1-1,TRBD1,CASRADRLEAFF,TGTGCCAGCAGAGCGGACAGGCTTGAAGCTTTCTTT
once,TRBV15,TRBJ2-5,TRBD2,CATSREDRTGGVTQYF,TGTGCCACCAGCAGAGAGGATCGGACGGGAGGGGTGACCCAGTACTTC
few,TRBV28,TRBJ1-1,-,CASNTAAGGGTEAFF,TGTGCCAGCAACACCGCAGCGGGTGGAGGGACTGAAGCTTTCTTT
-,TRBV20-1,TRBJ1-2,-,CSARRDGYTF,TGCAGTGCCAGGCGAGATGGCTACACCTTC
-,TRBV18,TRBJ1-3,-,CASSPTSRGGNTIYF,TGTGCCAGCTCACCAACAAGCAGGGGTGGAAACACCATATATTTT
-,TRBV5-6,TRBJ1-1,-,CASSLRQNTEAFF,TGTGCCAGCAGCTTGAGGCAGAACACTGAAGCTTTCTTT
-,TRBV7-9,TRBJ1-1,-,CASSLVGGAGTEAFF,TGTGCCAGCAGCTTAGTCGGGGGCGCGGGGACTGAAGCTTTCTTT